Given below is one T cell receptor beta chain in context. The clone's antigen remains unknown. No base qualities exist here, and no much larger clone lies one base off it. V was cut back by 5 bases and J by 7 bases, leaving a gap of 17 bases between them. The CDR3, from cysteine to phenylalanine, totals 15 residues. Only the CDR3 region is kept as DNA, spanning 45 bases read in frame from base 1. According to the germline V gene, CDR1 reads MNHEY and CDR2 reads SVGAGI. The data derive from a study of control samples from healthy donors and cancer patients (dated by TCRdb to 2018 to 2021). The library relied on the immunoSEQ multiplex PCR assay. Here the immuneACCESS table is served through TCRdb, limited to in-frame sequences with V and J called. Missing clones are a known gap in these copies; in checked studies unresolved V genes cover under half, and the rest lacks a known reason. For this sample the table gives about 160,000 clones, of which about 94% were detected only once. The ten largest account for 8.5% of the sample.

The chain is encoded by TRBV6-5 joined to TRBJ1-4, with TRBD1 tentatively as D gene (6 bases match). The source material was blood. The source of this sequence is a woman aged 40 to 50 in good health. The CDR3 reads CASSQSQGRGEKLFF. The DNA sequence is TGTGCCAGCAGTCAGAGCCAGGGGAGGGGTGAAAAACTGTTTTTT.